This T cell receptor (beta chain) was captured by sequencing in a study of blood T cell repertoires in COVID-19. On the study more broadly: Spain, Italy and the United States supplied samples that represented acute and convalescent COVID-19. From T cells, B-cell-depleted T cells, or PBMCs came the material, which was cDNA or gDNA.

As originally analysed: Amplifying reference gene primers gave estimates of nucleated cell counts. Sequenced by immunoSEQ multiplex PCR; TCRdb stores in-frame clones only, minus some. The V and J calls and clone size were taken over from that table, and D and trimming were inferred from the DNA. The sample lists roughly 56,000 clones, 85% occurring once. This clonotype was sampled from a man aged 65 to 85 with acute or convalescent COVID-19. Sequenced input: peripheral blood.

CDR3 residues: CASSNGQFTGELFF. The CDR3 coding sequence is TGTGCCAGCAGCAACGGACAGTTCACCGGGGAGCTGTTTTTT. The chain couples TRBV2 to TRBJ2-2, with D perhaps matching TRBD1 (6 bases). Trimming pared 6 bases from V and 4 bases from J, leaving 12 bases between. CDR1 and CDR2 (germline): SNHLY, FYNNEI. CDR3 length equals 14 residues.